These 27 T cell receptor beta chains originate from one sample sequenced in a study of CD8+CD57+ T cells in acquired aplastic anemia. Sequencing was done on patients that had shown CD8+CD57+ cell expansion by flow cytometry. The TCR beta profiling, which covered VDJ combination and CDR3 sequence, was carried out using genomic DNA as the template. MiXCR, applied by TCRdb to the reads, yields one record per CDR3 protein. The sample consists of about 190,000 distinct CDR3 sequences, around 47% of them appearing once. Sequencing was done on a sample of sorted CD4+, CD8+, or CD8+CD57+ T cells (not recorded which) from PBMCs. Receptors were obtained from a human donor with aplastic anemia.

A word on this clonotype: An end of the junction does not agree with germline; a read error may underlie this. The chain uses TRBV7-9 and TRBJ2-7; D unresolved. Germline lookup yields CDR1 SEHNR and CDR2 FQNEAQ (reference sequence). This CDR3 is 13 amino acids long. CDR3 residues: CASSQDMSYEQYF. The CDR3 DNA is TGCGCCAGCAGCCAAGACATGTCCTACGAGCAGTACTTC.

The chain is built from TRBV4-2 and TRBJ2-3, with D unresolved. The CDR3 is made up of 14 amino acids. Germline V CDR1 and CDR2: LGHNA, YNFKEQ. The V end was cut by 1 base, the J end by 1 base, with 6 bases between. This chain's CDR3 is CASSQVGGTDTQYF. CDR3 sequence (DNA): TGTGCCAGCAGCCAAGTAGGCGGCACAGATACGCAGTATTTT.

The DNA of the CDR3 is TGTGCCACCGAACTAGCGATCGGGGTCAATGAGCAGTTCTTC. As protein: CATELAIGVNEQFF. J is TRBJ2-1 and V is TRBV15; TRBD2 aligns across 7 bases. The V and J ends lost 8 bases and 6 bases, in that order; junction bases with no gene match: 10. The CDR3 totals 14 residues. Germline CDR1 reads LNHNV; CDR2 reads YYDKDF (reference sequence).

At least ten counts were recorded for this clonotype. V gene TRBV20-1 combines with J gene TRBJ2-7; TRBD1 or TRBD2 may be the D gene (5 bases each). Trimming cost V 3 bases and J 3 bases, with 15 bases left between them. The CDR3 sequence is 14 residues long. Germline CDR1 and CDR2: DFQATT and SNEGSKA (reference sequence). The CDR3 loop reads CSASKRGGDYEQYF. DNA for the CDR3: TGCAGTGCTAGCAAGAGGGGTGGGGACTACGAGCAGTACTTC.

The rearrangement uses TRBV7-9 and TRBJ2-7, with unresolved D. The CDR3 sequence is 12 residues long. CDR1 SEHNR and CDR2 FQNEAQ come from the germline V gene (reference sequence). Trimming removed 1 base from V and 9 bases from J, with 10 bases in between. CDR3 protein: CASSLEPLVQYF. The CDR3 coding sequence is TGTGCCAGCAGCTTAGAACCCCTTGTGCAGTACTTC.

A note on this clonotype: It may be a read error: a sequence one base away is much more abundant. V usage is TRBV6-1 and J usage is TRBJ2-1; D remains unclear. The CDR3 consists of 14 residues. From germline, CDR1 is MNHNS and CDR2 SASEGT. The CDR3 protein is CASSRSASNNEQLF. In DNA, the CDR3 is TGTGCCAGCTCACGGTCAGCTAGTAACAATGAGCAGCTCTTC.

The table lists this clonotype with a count of one. The chain is built from TRBV25-1 and TRBJ1-4; 8 positions match TRBD1. CDR1 MGHDK and CDR2 SYGVNS come from the germline V gene. Losses at the gene ends were 6 bases for V and 3 bases for J; bases not matched to a gene: 9. This CDR3 is built from 16 residues. CDR3 nucleotides: TGTGCCAGCAGCCCCGGGACAGGCCGACCTAATGAAAAACTGTTTTTT. Amino acid sequence: CASSPGTGRPNEKLFF.

A word on this clonotype: A read error may account for a junction end that differs from germline. This sequence joins TRBV10-3 and TRBJ2-6, with a tentative D call TRBD2 (5 bases). CDR1 is ENHRY and CDR2 is SYGVKD in the germline V gene. This CDR3 contains 15 residues. The CDR3 reads CASSEEGSGANVLTF. CDR3 coding DNA: TGTGCCAGCAGTGAAGAGGGCTCTGGGGCCAACGTCCTGACTTTC.

The gene calls are TRBV2 and TRBJ2-3; 15 nucleotides align to TRBD2. The J segment lost 3 bases and the V segment lost 8 bases, leaving 6 bases of the junction unmatched. Germline CDR1 reads SNHLY; CDR2 reads FYNNEI. There are 16 residues in the CDR3. The CDR3, as DNA: TGTGCCAGCGGGGGGACTAGCGGGGGGCTTACAGATACGCAGTATTTT. Encoded protein: CASGGTSGGLTDTQYF.

The chain recombines TRBV24-1 with TRBJ1-4, with 8 bases aligning to TRBD1. This CDR3 has 15 amino acids. The germline V gene has CDR1 KGHDR and CDR2 SFDVKD. V shed 5 bases, J shed 4 bases, and the junction held 5 bases outside the gene matches. The CDR3 region has the DNA TGTGCCACCAGTGTCGGGACAGGTCGTAATGAAAAACTGTTTTTT. This gives the protein CATSVGTGRNEKLFF.

This clonotype was seen only a few times. This sequence joins TRBV7-8 and TRBJ2-5, with D possibly being TRBD2 (5 bases). This CDR3 has 15 amino acids. Trimming took 1 base from V and 5 from J, leaving 14 bases between them. Per the germline V gene, CDR1 is SGHVS and CDR2 is FQNEAQ. The CDR3 DNA follows: TGTGCCAGCAGCTTAGATGAGGGTTTCTTGGAGACCCAGTACTTC. Residues: CASSLDEGFLETQYF. Looking up the rest from reference TRBV7-8 and TRBJ2-5 gives the full variable domain: GAGVSQSPRYKVAKRGQDVALRCDPISGHVSLFWYQQALGQGPEFLTYFQNEAQLDKSGLPSDRFFAERPEGSVSTLKIQRTQQEDSAVYLCASSLDEGFLETQYFGPGTRLLVL.

A word on this clonotype: Sequence at one end of the junction differs from germline and may be a read error. The chain uses TRBV4-1 and TRBJ2-5, with D possibly called TRBD1 or TRBD2 (5 bases each). Per germline, CDR1 MGHRA and CDR2 YSYEKL. The CDR3 consists of 12 residues. CDR3 residues: CASGGKEEAQYF. The CDR3 nucleotides are TGCGCCAGCGGGGGAAAAGAAGAGGCCCAGTACTTC.

This clonotype has at least ten counts. This rearrangement joins TRBV7-2 to TRBJ2-7; the D gene is possibly TRBD1 (6 bases). Trimming cost V 0 bases and J 9 bases, with 12 bases left between them. The length of the CDR3 is 13 residues. Germline V gene sequence: CDR1 SGHTA, CDR2 FQGNSA. The CDR3 reads CASSLARTDRQYF. Here the CDR3 DNA reads TGTGCCAGCAGCTTAGCGCGAACGGACAGGCAGTACTTC.

The genes are TRBV9 and TRBJ2-1; tentative D call: TRBD2 (5 bases). V lost 1 base and J lost 9, with 17 bases in between. This CDR3 is built from 15 residues. Germline values: CDR1 SGDLS, CDR2 YYNGEE. CDR3 region: CASSVRGSDGPEQFF. The CDR3 DNA sequence: TGTGCCAGCAGCGTACGAGGTAGCGATGGACCTGAGCAGTTCTTC.

The chain is built from TRBV5-6 and TRBJ1-3; 10 bases are a match to TRBD1. Germline V CDR1 and CDR2: SGHDT, YYEEEE. The CDR3 consists of 15 residues. V lost 3 bases, J lost 4 bases, and 4 bases stayed unmatched. CDR3 protein: CASSSGQGFGNTIYF. The CDR3 DNA reads TGTGCCAGCAGCTCGGGACAGGGGTTCGGAAACACCATATATTTT.

About this clonotype itself: The junction does not match germline at one end; this may be a read error. The chain links TRBV10-3 to TRBJ1-2; TRBD1 matches 8 bases. The germline CDR1 and CDR2 sequences are ENHRY and SYGVKD. CDR3 length equals 15 residues. The CDR3 DNA is TGTGCCCTCAGTGAGTCGGACAGGGTTAACTATGGCTACACCTTC. This encodes CALSESDRVNYGYTF.

To note about this clonotype: Relative to the germline gene, one junction end is altered; a read error may explain this. This chain links TRBV24-1 with TRBJ2-3; a possible D gene is TRBD2 (6 bases). The CDR3 contains 15 residues. Germline V gives CDR1 KGHDR, CDR2 SFDVKD. This CDR3 reads CATASVAESTDAQCF. CDR3 DNA: TGTGCCACCGCCTCGGTAGCGGAAAGCACAGATGCGCAGTGTTTT.

This clonotype was recorded only once. The J gene is TRBJ1-5, the V gene TRBV12-3 or TRBV12-4; unclear D gene. The CDR3 is 16 amino acids. V lost 5 bases and J lost 3, with 17 bases in between. CDR3: CASSEREGITNQPQHF. The CDR3 DNA follows: TGTGCCAGCAGTGAACGAGAGGGTATAACCAATCAGCCCCAGCATTTT.

This clonotype was counted between two and nine times. A read error is possible here, since a much larger clone lies one base away. The V gene is TRBV25-1, the J gene TRBJ2-2; 15 positions agree with TRBD2. The CDR3 runs to 19 residues. Germline V gives CDR1 MGHDK, CDR2 SYGVNS. The CDR3 DNA sequence: TGCGCCAGCAGTGACCCGGGACTAGCGGGAGGCCTCAACACCGGGGAGCTGTTTTTT. Translation: CASSDPGLAGGLNTGELFF.

This clonotype has only one observation. J is TRBJ2-5 and V is TRBV10-2, with D possibly matching TRBD2 (6 bases). The CDR3 runs to 16 residues. Germline V gives CDR1 WSHSY, CDR2 SAAADI. Trimming stripped 3 bases from V and 4 bases from J, with 18 bases between. The CDR3, as DNA: TGCGCCAGCAGTGACCCCCGGGACTGGCGTGGAGAGACCCAGTACTTC. Translation gives CASSDPRDWRGETQYF.

There are many counts of this clonotype. V gene TRBV24-1 combines with J gene TRBJ1-5; D is uncertain. Germline V gene lookup returns CDR1 KGHDR and CDR2 SFDVKD. The V gene lost 4 bases and the J gene lost 0 bases, with 12 bases spanning the gap. CDR3 length: 16 residues. CDR3 region: CATSDGPGSSNQPQHF. The CDR3 nucleotides read TGTGCCACCAGTGACGGTCCGGGTAGTAGCAATCAGCCCCAGCATTTT.

The rearrangement joins TRBV25-1 to TRBJ2-7; D is perhaps TRBD1 or TRBD2 (5 bases each). The length of the CDR3 is 13 residues. The V and J ends lost 6 bases and 3 bases respectively, with 12 bases between them. Germline V CDR1 and CDR2: MGHDK, SYGVNS. The DNA for the CDR3 is TGTGCCAGCAGCGTCCGGGACGTCTACGAGCAGTACTTC. Translation gives CASSVRDVYEQYF.

This chain links TRBV14 with TRBJ2-1; 11 bases match TRBD2. V trimming: 6 bases; J trimming: 3 bases; junction bases outside the gene matches: 4. The CDR3 consists of 15 residues. Germline V lookup: CDR1 SGHDN, CDR2 FVKESK. The DNA for the CDR3 is TGTGCCAGCAGTACTAGCGGGAGTCTCTACAATGAGCAGTTCTTC. It translates to CASSTSGSLYNEQFF. Based on the CDR3 plus reference TRBV14 and TRBJ2-1, the full variable domain is EAGVTQFPSHSVIEKGQTVTLRCDPISGHDNLYWYRRVMGKEIKFLLHFVKESKQDESGMPNNRFLAERTGGTYSTLKVQPAELEDSGVYFCASSTSGSLYNEQFFGPGTRLTVL.

This clonotype turned up a few times. V and J are TRBV29-1 and TRBJ1-6; tentative D call: TRBD1 (5 bases). The CDR3 sequence is 14 residues long. Per germline, CDR1 SQVTM and CDR2 ANQGSEA. Trimming left V 7 bases short and J 6 bases short, with 16 bases between. The CDR3 bases are TGCAGCGCCGCCATCGGGGGACGTAATTCACCCCTCCACTTT. This sequence encodes CSAAIGGRNSPLHF.

This clonotype was detected a few times. The V and J genes are TRBV2 and TRBJ1-2; TRBD1 aligns across 10 bases. There are 15 residues in the CDR3. In germline, CDR1 is SNHLY, CDR2 FYNNEI. With 6 bases clipped from V and 7 bases from J, the junction kept 11 bases outside the gene matches. Written as DNA, the CDR3 is TGTGCCAGCAGCGGGACAGGGGCTACGGGGGGTGGCTACACCTTC. As protein: CASSGTGATGGGYTF. The variable domain in full, with the rest retrieved from reference TRBV2 and TRBJ1-2, is EPEVTQTPSHQVTQMGQEVILRCVPISNHLYFYWYRQILGQKVEFLVSFYNNEISEKSEIFDDQFSVERPDGSNFTLKIRSTKLEDSAMYFCASSGTGATGGGYTFGSGTRLTVV.

This clonotype was counted a few times. The rearrangement links TRBV27 to TRBJ2-7, with 7 bases matching TRBD1. The germline V gene has CDR1 MNHEY and CDR2 SMNVEV (reference sequence). The junction had 5 bases not matched to a gene; V was cut back by 6 bases and J by 0 bases. The CDR3 loop spans 14 amino acids. CDR3 sequence reads: CASSPGQYSYEQYF. CDR3 DNA: TGTGCCAGCAGCCCGGGACAGTACTCCTACGAGCAGTACTTC.

The J gene is TRBJ2-5, the V gene TRBV10-3; 7 bases are shared with TRBD2. Germline trimming cut 0 bases from V and 0 bases from J; bases unmatched to any gene: 1. Germline-derived CDR1 and CDR2 are ENHRY and SYGVKD. The CDR3 spans 15 residues. The CDR3 bases are TGTGCCATCAGTGAGTCGGCGGGAGACCAAGAGACCCAGTACTTC. It encodes CAISESAGDQETQYF.